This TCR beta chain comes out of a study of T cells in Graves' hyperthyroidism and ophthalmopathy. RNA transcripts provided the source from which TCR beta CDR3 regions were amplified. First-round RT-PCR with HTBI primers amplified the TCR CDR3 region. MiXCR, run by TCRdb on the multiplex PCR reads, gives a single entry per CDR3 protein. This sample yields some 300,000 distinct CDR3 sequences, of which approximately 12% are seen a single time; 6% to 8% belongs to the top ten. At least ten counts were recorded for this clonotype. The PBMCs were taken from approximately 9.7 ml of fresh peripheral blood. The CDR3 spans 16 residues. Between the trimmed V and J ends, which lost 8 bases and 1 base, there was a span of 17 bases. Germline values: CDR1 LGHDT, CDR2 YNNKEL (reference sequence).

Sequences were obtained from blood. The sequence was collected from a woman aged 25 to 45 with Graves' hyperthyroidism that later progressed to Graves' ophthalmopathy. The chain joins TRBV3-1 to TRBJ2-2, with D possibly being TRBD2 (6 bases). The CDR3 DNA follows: TGTGCCAGCGCTAATGGGGGGAGTCAGAACACCGGGGAGCTGTTTTTT. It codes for CASANGGSQNTGELFF.